A selection of T cell receptor beta chains follows, all from one sample in a study of T cells in localized non-small cell lung cancer. Measured with immunoSEQ multiplex PCR; TCRdb has only the in-frame clones, and not every one. The sample contains over 3,500 clones, approximately 23% of which appear only once. The sequences come from lung tumor tissue, collected before any cancer treatment. Receptor source: a woman between 40 and 69 years old with stage I lung adenocarcinoma. Both conserved end residues are part of each CDR3. The D gene is left open where the match is weak. For some rows the clone size is stated as once, few or many, or as a class when expanded; others skip it.

CDR3,DNA,J,V,size,D
CASSGQLSNSPLHF,TGTGCCAGCAGTGGACAGCTTTCTAATTCACCCCTCCACTTT,TRBJ1-6,TRBV25-1,few,-
CASSPQGTGNEQYF,TGTGCCAGCAGCCCCCAGGGGACAGGGAACGAGCAGTACTTC,TRBJ2-7,TRBV11-3,medium-sized,TRBD1
CASSLSGVHYGYTF,TGCGCCAGCAGCTTGAGTGGGGTGCACTATGGCTACACCTTC,TRBJ1-2,TRBV5-1,-,-
CASSTGYNEQFF,TGTGCCAGTAGTACTGGATACAATGAGCAGTTCTTC,TRBJ2-1,TRBV19,-,-
CASSPGENTEAFF,TGTGCCAGCTCACCGGGAGAGAACACTGAAGCTTTCTTT,TRBJ1-1,TRBV18,few,-
CASSLNRGSTDTQYF,TGTGCCAGCAGCCTAAACAGGGGTAGCACAGATACGCAGTATTTT,TRBJ2-3,TRBV11-3,-,TRBD1
CASSLGGGYNNEQFF,TGTGCCAGCAGTTTGGGCGGGGGGTATAACAATGAGCAGTTCTTC,TRBJ2-1,TRBV28,-,TRBD2
CASSLARGAPGYTF,TGTGCCAGCAGTTTAGCCAGGGGGGCTCCTGGCTACACCTTC,TRBJ1-2,TRBV28,-,TRBD1
CASSPQDHQPQHF,TGTGCCAGCTCACCACAGGACCATCAGCCCCAGCATTTT,TRBJ1-5,TRBV18,-,-
CATSKGTASGANVLTF,TGTGCCACCAGCAAGGGGACAGCCTCTGGGGCCAACGTCCTGACTTTC,TRBJ2-6,TRBV15,once,TRBD1
CASSSSGLAGYTDTQYF,TGTGCCAGCAGCTCGTCCGGACTAGCGGGGTACACAGATACGCAGTATTTT,TRBJ2-3,TRBV28,few,TRBD2
CASTPDRAYNEQFF,TGTGCCAGCACCCCGGACAGGGCCTACAATGAGCAGTTCTTC,TRBJ2-1,TRBV11-3,few,TRBD1
CASSQPGQYQGNTIYF,TGTGCCAGCAGCCAACCCGGACAGTATCAAGGAAACACCATATATTTT,TRBJ1-3,TRBV14,few,-
CASSWVATNEKLFF,TGTGCCAGCAGCTGGGTTGCAACTAATGAAAAACTGTTTTTT,TRBJ1-4,TRBV28,-,-
CASSPLGYEQYF,TGTGCCAGCAGCCCACTAGGCTACGAGCAGTACTTC,TRBJ2-7,TRBV6-8,-,-
CASSSNRVGYTF,TGTGCCAGCAGTTCCAACAGGGTTGGCTACACCTTC,TRBJ1-2,TRBV28,-,-
CAHGLGPGSSNNEQFF,TGTGCCCACGGGCTTGGGCCGGGCTCGAGTAACAATGAGCAGTTCTTC,TRBJ2-1,TRBV28,-,-
CATSRASGGTYNEQFF,TGTGCCACCAGCAGAGCTAGCGGGGGGACCTACAATGAGCAGTTCTTC,TRBJ2-1,TRBV15,medium-sized,TRBD2
CASSPTGTIYNEQFF,TGCGCCAGCAGTCCCACCGGGACGATATACAATGAGCAGTTCTTC,TRBJ2-1,TRBV5-1,-,-
CASTMRTGSDTQYF,TGTGCCAGCACCATGAGGACAGGGTCAGATACGCAGTATTTT,TRBJ2-3,TRBV11-3,few,TRBD1
CASSDRVGGTDTQYF,TGTGCCAGCAGTGACCGTGTCGGGGGCACAGATACGCAGTATTTT,TRBJ2-3,TRBV2,-,-
CASSRQGHRGGSYNEQFF,TGTGCCAGTAGTCGACAGGGCCACAGGGGAGGCTCCTACAATGAGCAGTTCTTC,TRBJ2-1,TRBV19,-,-
CASSGGQNSSYEQYF,TGCGCCAGCAGTGGAGGACAGAACAGCTCCTACGAGCAGTACTTC,TRBJ2-7,TRBV10-1,-,-
CASSYLQGNEQFF,TGTGCCAGCAGTTACTTGCAGGGCAATGAGCAGTTCTTC,TRBJ2-1,TRBV6-8,few,-
CASSLVKGQYEQYF,TGTGCCAGCAGCTTAGTCAAGGGACAGTACGAGCAGTACTTC,TRBJ2-7,TRBV11-3,few,TRBD1
CASSLGGSTDTQYF,TGTGCCAGCAGCTTAGGGGGTAGCACAGATACGCAGTATTTT,TRBJ2-3,TRBV11-3,-,-
CASSFGGGAETQYF,TGTGCCAGCAGCTTCGGCGGGGGGGCTGAGACCCAGTACTTC,TRBJ2-5,TRBV11-3,few,TRBD2
CASSYAGTGWKQYF,TGTGCCAGCAGTTACGCAGGGACCGGATGGAAGCAGTATTTT,TRBJ2-3,TRBV6-8,-,-